A selection of T cell receptor beta chains follows, all from one sample in a study of metastatic and nonmetastatic thyroid tumors. Through MiXCR, TCRdb re-clonotyped the PCR reads. The sample contains thousands of clones, more than 30% of which appear only once. The sequenced sample was adjacent normal tissue. Receptors were obtained from a female donor with papillary thyroid cancer or a benign thyroid nodule (not recorded which). Some clones in this sample may be carry-over from other donors' samples. The CDR3 runs from the conserved cysteine through the conserved F or W. Fields, in order: V gene, J gene, CDR3 length, clone size, D gene, CDR3 DNA, CDR3 protein. The D gene is left open where the match is weak. A clone size is listed for some rows: how often the clone was seen (once, few, many), or a class if it is expanded.

TRBV27	TRBJ1-1	14	few	TRBD1	TGTGCCAGCAGTTTATCTATGACGACAGGGGAAGCTTTCTTT	CASSLSMTTGEAFF
TRBV20-1	TRBJ2-1	14	.	.	TGCAGTGCTCTCTCCTGGAGGTCCTACAATGAGCAGTTCTTC	CSALSWRSYNEQFF
TRBV7-2	TRBJ2-3	18	medium-sized	TRBD2	TGTGCCAGCAGCATGACTTTAGCGGGGGGGCCAGGAACAGATACGCAGTATTTT	CASSMTLAGGPGTDTQYF
TRBV3-1	TRBJ2-6	13	.	.	TGTGCCAGCAGCCAAGGTGGGGCCAACGTCTTGACTTTC	CASSQGGANVLTF
TRBV28	TRBJ2-2	11	few	.	TGTGCCAGCAGGTCCACCGGGGAGCTGTTTTTT	CASRSTGELFF
TRBV11-2	TRBJ2-1	16	.	TRBD2	TGTGCCAGCAGCTTAGCGGGGGGACGGGTCAACAATGAGCAGTTCTTC	CASSLAGGRVNNEQFF
TRBV3-1	TRBJ2-7	12	.	.	TGTGCCAGCAGCCAGGTTACCTACGAGCAGTACTTC	CASSQVTYEQYF
TRBV2	TRBJ2-7	13	.	.	TGTGCCAGCAGGGATGGACCCCACTACGAGCAGTACTTC	CASRDGPHYEQYF
TRBV3-1	TRBJ2-5	12	.	.	TGTGCCAGCAGCCAGGGGGAGGAGACCCAGTACTTC	CASSQGEETQYF
TRBV28	TRBJ1-4	16	.	.	TGTGCCAGCAGTTTAGAGGCCGTCAGAATTAATGAAAAACTGTTTTTT	CASSLEAVRINEKLFF
TRBV29-1	TRBJ1-1	12	medium-sized	.	TGCAGCGTTGAAGGGCTGAACACTGAAGCTTTCTTT	CSVEGLNTEAFF
TRBV6-5	TRBJ1-3	15	.	.	TGTGCCAGCAGTTCCGACGGAGACTCTGGAAACACCATATATTTT	CASSSDGDSGNTIYF
TRBV4-1	TRBJ2-7	16	many	.	TGCGCCAGCAGCCAAGATGGGAGGGGGTTCTCCTACGAGCAGTACTTC	CASSQDGRGFSYEQYF
TRBV2	TRBJ2-7	13	.	.	TGTGCCAGCATTGGCGGGACAGACTACGAGCAGTACTTC	CASIGGTDYEQYF
TRBV12-5	TRBJ2-7	13	few	.	TGTGCTAGTGGTGTAGGACTGATCTACGAGCAGTACTTC	CASGVGLIYEQYF
TRBV18	TRBJ2-5	12	many	.	TGTGCCAGCTCAACCGGCCAAGAGACCCAGTACTTC	CASSTGQETQYF
TRBV27	TRBJ2-1	15	.	.	TGTGCCAGCAGTTTAAGTGGGGGGAGAAGATATGAGCAGTTCTTC	CASSLSGGRRYEQFF
TRBV6-2/TRBV6-3	TRBJ2-1	15	medium-sized	TRBD2	TGTGCCAGCAGATTCGGACTAGTCTCCTACAATGAGCAGTTCTTC	CASRFGLVSYNEQFF
TRBV27	TRBJ2-7	13	.	.	TGTGCCAGCAGTTCTTCAGGGGTCCACGAGCAGTACTTC	CASSSSGVHEQYF
TRBV7-9	TRBJ2-7	12	few	TRBD1	TGTGCCAGCAGCCAGACAGGGGCCGAGCAGTACTTC	CASSQTGAEQYF
TRBV20-1	TRBJ2-6	14	.	.	TGCAGTGTAGGCGTGGCGGGGGGGGCCAACGTCCTGACTTTC	CSVGVAGGANVLTF
TRBV6-1	TRBJ1-1	12	few	.	TGTGCCAGCAGTGTGACAGGTGTGTTCGCTTTCTTT	CASSVTGVFAFF
TRBV12-3/TRBV12-4	TRBJ2-2	13	few	.	TGTGCCAGCAGTGACCCTAGCACCGGGGAGCTGTTTTTT	CASSDPSTGELFF
TRBV7-8	TRBJ1-3	14	.	.	TGTGCCAGCACCCAGGGGTCTTCTGGAAACACCATATATTTT	CASTQGSSGNTIYF
TRBV2	TRBJ2-7	14	.	.	TGTGCCAGCAGTCGGGTGGGGAGCTCCTACGAGCAGTACTTC	CASSRVGSSYEQYF
TRBV6-1	TRBJ1-1	15	.	.	TGCGCCAGCAGTGGATATGTCATTATGAACACTGAAGCTTTCTTT	CASSGYVIMNTEAFF
TRBV20-1	TRBJ1-4	15	once	.	TGCAGTGCTAGAGATCCCAGGGGTTCTAATGAAAAACTGTTTTTT	CSARDPRGSNEKLFF
TRBV11-2	TRBJ1-3	15	.	.	TGTGCCAGCAGCCAGGGCTGGGGCTCTGTAAACACCATATATTTT	CASSQGWGSVNTIYF
TRBV6-5	TRBJ1-6	15	few	.	TGTGCCAGCAGTTACTCGTCAGGCTATAATTCACCCCTCCACTTT	CASSYSSGYNSPLHF
TRBV12-3/TRBV12-4	TRBJ2-3	14	medium-sized	TRBD1	TGTGCCAGCAGTACCTCCGGGACAGCAGATACGCAGTATTTT	CASSTSGTADTQYF
TRBV20-1	TRBJ2-6	14	many	TRBD2	TGCAGTTTAGGCGGGGCGGGGGGGTCCAACGTCCTGACTTTC	CSLGGAGGSNVLTF
TRBV20-1	TRBJ1-5	15	.	.	TGCAGTGCTAGATTGTATGGGAGGCCGAATCAGCCCCAGCATTTT	CSARLYGRPNQPQHF
TRBV9	TRBJ2-1	16	few	TRBD2	TGTGCCAGCAGCGATCGGACTAGTCGGGTCAACAATGAGCAGTTCTTC	CASSDRTSRVNNEQFF
TRBV20-1	TRBJ1-6	11	.	.	TGCAGTGCTACTGGGGGTTCACCCCTCCACTTT	CSATGGSPLHF
TRBV6-1	TRBJ1-2	16	once	.	TGTGCCAGCAGTACTGTAACAAGTCTCAAGGGGTATGGCTCCACCTTC	CASSTVTSLKGYGSTF
TRBV28	TRBJ1-1	13	.	.	TGTGCCAGCAGTTTATCCGGCGGGGCTGAAGCTTTCTTT	CASSLSGGAEAFF
TRBV6-2/TRBV6-3	TRBJ1-5	14	large	.	TGTGCCAGCACCAAGGACGGTGCTAATCAGCCCCAGCATTTT	CASTKDGANQPQHF
TRBV12-3/TRBV12-4	TRBJ1-6	13	.	.	TGTGCCAGGCACAGGGTGAGGGACCCACCCCTCCACTTT	CARHRVRDPPLHF
TRBV6-1	TRBJ1-2	13	few	TRBD1	TGTGCCAGCAGTGGGGACAGTTGGAATGGCTACACCTTC	CASSGDSWNGYTF
TRBV28	TRBJ1-5	13	few	.	TGTGCCAGCAGTAGGCAAAGCAATCAGCCCCAGCATTTT	CASSRQSNQPQHF
TRBV27	TRBJ2-7	15	.	.	TGTGCCAGCAGCCTCCTTGGAGAGGGGGGGGCCGAGCAGTACTTC	CASSLLGEGGAEQYF
TRBV25-1	TRBJ2-5	12	medium-sized	.	TGTGCCACTGGGCCGGGTGGGGAGACCCAGTACTTC	CATGPGGETQYF
TRBV5-1	TRBJ2-3	16	.	TRBD2	TGCGCCAGCAGCACCCGACTAGCGGGGCTCCCGGATACGCAGTATTTT	CASSTRLAGLPDTQYF
TRBV6-1	TRBJ2-2	16	many	.	TGTGCCAGCAGCCGACAGAGGGGTTGGAACACCGGGGAGCTGTTTTTT	CASSRQRGWNTGELFF
TRBV9	TRBJ2-1	15	medium-sized	.	TGTGCCAGCAGCGTAGGCGGACAGCCACACAATGAGCAGTTCTTC	CASSVGGQPHNEQFF
TRBV20-1	TRBJ1-3	13	.	TRBD1	TGCAGTGCTAGAGATGGAGGGGGCAACACCATATATTTT	CSARDGGGNTIYF
TRBV10-3	TRBJ1-1	14	.	TRBD1	TGTGCCATCAGTTACGGGACAGTTAACACTGAAGCTTTCTTT	CAISYGTVNTEAFF
TRBV6-6	TRBJ1-3	16	.	.	TGTGCCAGCAGTTACTCTCGGACGGGCTCTGGAAACACCATATATTTT	CASSYSRTGSGNTIYF
TRBV6-1	TRBJ2-2	14	.	.	TGTGCCAGCAGTGAAGCAGGGGGGGCCGGGGAGCTGTTTTTT	CASSEAGGAGELFF
TRBV27	TRBJ2-5	16	.	.	TGTGCCAGCAGTGACTATACAGGAGGCGAAAAAGAGACCCAGTACTTC	CASSDYTGGEKETQYF
TRBV27	TRBJ1-2	15	few	.	TGTGCCAGCAGCCGAACAGGGAGCCTTGTCTATGGCTACACCTTC	CASSRTGSLVYGYTF
TRBV5-1	TRBJ1-1	14	few	.	TGCGCCAGCAGGAGTCAGGGGTCGTTGACTGAAGCTTTCTTT	CASRSQGSLTEAFF
TRBV2	TRBJ2-7	18	.	TRBD2	TGTGCCAGCAGTCGAGGACTAGCGGGAGTAGGAGGGACCTACGAGCAGTACTTC	CASSRGLAGVGGTYEQYF
TRBV7-7	TRBJ2-2	13	medium-sized	TRBD1	TGTGCTAGCGGACAGGGAAGGGCCGGGGAGCTGTTTTTT	CASGQGRAGELFF
TRBV6-1	TRBJ2-7	16	.	TRBD1	TGTGCCAGCAGTCAAACCTCCGGGACAGCCAAGAGGGAGCAGTACTTC	CASSQTSGTAKREQYF
TRBV3-1	TRBJ2-7	14	few	TRBD2	TGTGCCAGCAGCAGACTAGCGGGGGGCTACGAGCAGTACTTC	CASSRLAGGYEQYF
TRBV27	TRBJ1-2	11	.	.	TGTGCCAGCTGGGGGGGAGGTGGCTACACCTTC	CASWGGGGYTF